This T cell receptor (beta chain) came from a study of lymphopenia after photon versus proton radiotherapy. The repertoire was sequenced with immunoSEQ multiplex PCR; TCRdb's copy has only in-frame clones and lacks some. The sample yields about 42,000 clones, around four fifths seen once. Study-wide points: Better survival with proton therapy was suggested as possible, not demonstrated. Photon-treated patients lost naive T cells and TCR diversity; proton-treated stayed stable.

Comment on this clone: As yet, its antigen is unknown.

The CDR3 totals 13 residues. V shed 1 base and J shed 1 base, with 5 bases lying between them. CDR1 is SGHKS, CDR2 YYEKEE, per germline (reference sequence). The V and J genes are TRBV5-5 and TRBJ1-1; D not resolved. The receptor's source is a woman in her 70s with pancreatic cancer. This sample comprised peripheral blood, obtained from a patient treated with proton-based radiotherapy. CDR3 amino acids: CASSLKGNTEAFF. In nucleotides, the CDR3 is TGTGCCAGCAGCTTGAAGGGGAACACTGAAGCTTTCTTT.